The 3 T cell receptor beta chains below all came from one sample that was sequenced in a study of CD8 T cells in Susac syndrome. Random hexamers were used to reverse transcribe the RNA input (roughly 0.5 to 1 ug). TCRdb re-derived calls from the immunoSEQ multiplex PCR reads in MiXCR, one entry per CDR3 protein. The table includes about 200,000 distinct CDR3 sequences, approximately 90% detected once. The sample consisted of CD8+ T cells from PBMCs. The source is a human donor with multiple sclerosis.

The CDR3 sequence is CASSERGDIAGQPQHF. The DNA of the CDR3 is TGTGCCAGCAGTGAACGGGGTGACATAGCGGGGCAGCCCCAGCATTTT. The V gene is TRBV2, the J gene TRBJ1-5; D is unclear. V lost 2 bases, J lost 7 bases, and 18 bases lay in between. The CDR3 has 16 amino acids. Germline loops: CDR1 SNHLY, CDR2 FYNNEI.

V gene TRBV5-4 combines with J gene TRBJ1-2; the match to TRBD1 covers 7 bases. The germline V gene encodes CDR1 SGHNT and CDR2 YYREEE (reference sequence). The junction had 5 bases not matched to a gene; V was cut back by 2 bases and J by 1 base. This CDR3 has 15 amino acids. CDR3 nucleotide sequence: TGTGCCAGCAGCTTCGGACAGGAGTATAACTATGGCTACACCTTC. This sequence encodes CASSFGQEYNYGYTF. Full variable domain (rest looked up from reference TRBV5-4 and TRBJ1-2): ETGVTQSPTHLIKTRGQQVTLRCSSQSGHNTVSWYQQALGQGPQFIFQYYREEENGRGNFPPRFSGLQFPNYSSELNVNALELDDSALYLCASSFGQEYNYGYTFGSGTRLTVV.

The DNA of the CDR3 is TGCAGTGCTAGGACGGCAGGGGACTATTACAATGAGCAGTTCTTC. Translation: CSARTAGDYYNEQFF. V and J are TRBV20-1 and TRBJ2-1; tentatively, D is TRBD2 (7 bases). V shed 3 bases and J shed 4 bases, with 16 bases lying between them. Germline CDR1 is DFQATT and CDR2 is SNEGSKA (reference sequence). This CDR3 is 15 amino acids long.